What follows is one T cell receptor (beta chain) and its context. Antigen: not known. This sample is drawn from a study of vaccination and CD4 T cells after COVID-19. The overall study: Investigators took post-vaccine samples a median approximately 72 days after dose two, within a range of 14 to 241.

The CDR3 sequence is 13 residues long. Trimming left V 1 base short and J 4 bases short, with 7 bases between. The germline gives CDR1 SGHDN, CDR2 FVKESK. Oncomine TCR Beta short-read sequencing was applied to DNA from cultured CD4+ T cells. Each CDR3 protein gets one entry after TCRdb re-called the PCR reads with MiXCR. The profile shows about 14,000 distinct CDR3 sequences, more than 25% of them singletons. The treatment was: roughly 10-day PBMC culture with coronavirus spike peptide pools or control peptides (ViraFEST assay). The TCR originated in a human donor with COVID-19. Material for sequencing was cultured CD4+ T cells from blood. V and J are TRBV14 and TRBJ1-2; D gene unclear. CDR3 in amino acids: CASSQVAGYGYTF. CDR3 DNA: TGTGCCAGCAGCCAAGTCGCGGGCTATGGCTACACCTTC.